This TCR beta chain was captured in a study of T cell repertoires in cytomegalovirus infection. General study results and limits: The cumulative frequency of public TCR beta families identified carriers of CMV plus the relevant HLA. In two of eight donors, the top clonotype was HLA-C-restricted CMV-specific.

Many counts were recorded for this clonotype. Antigen specificity is unknown. CDR3 length equals 15 residues. CDR1 SGHKS and CDR2 YYEKEE come from the germline V gene (reference sequence). V was trimmed by 0 bases and J by 0 bases, leaving 7 bases between them. Each CDR3 protein is one row after TCRdb ran MiXCR on the reads. The table includes 110,000 to 150,000 distinct CDR3 sequences, 5% to 6.5% detected once. The clonotype was recovered from a human donor in good health (CMV status not recorded). Some clones in this sample may be carry-over from other donors' samples. V and J are TRBV5-5 and TRBJ1-5; D is possibly TRBD1 (6 bases). The sample was PBMCs. Written as DNA, the CDR3 is TGTGCCAGCAGCTTGGAACAGGGTAGCAATCAGCCCCAGCATTTT. It specifies CASSLEQGSNQPQHF.